The sequence of this T cell receptor (beta chain) was determined in a study of tumor and adjacent non-tumor tissue in lung cancer. Study at large: Some 3.9 million productive TCRbeta reads were obtained per sample on average. Findings and limits, study-wide: Shorter survival was associated with higher TCR diversity in tumors.

Germline CDR1 reads KGHDR; CDR2 reads SFDVKD. CDR3 length equals 13 residues. V was shortened by 9 bases and J by 10 bases, with 15 bases between the two germline ends. The library came from three nested PCR rounds adapted from ARM-PCR protocols. TCRdb redid the calling of the multiplex PCR reads with MiXCR, one entry per CDR3 protein. The table shows tens of thousands of distinct CDR3 sequences, with around 61% occurring only once. A word on this clonotype: The antigen remains unidentified.

This sample's RNA came from whole unsorted tissue. The normal lung tissue was taken more than 3 cm from the tumor edge. The chain is built from TRBV24-1 and TRBJ1-6; unclear D gene. The sequencing sample was made of distant non-tumor lung tissue. The sequence derives from a man between 65 and 79 years old with non-small cell lung cancer. DNA for the CDR3: TGTGCCACCCAAGAGGGAGGGTGGTCACCCCTCCACTTT. Translation: CATQEGGWSPLHF.